These 28 T cell receptor beta chains originate from one sample sequenced in a study of T cell responses to AZD1222 COVID-19 vaccine. Using immunoSEQ multiplex PCR, the repertoire was profiled, and TCRdb retains in-frame clones only, with some absent. The sample yields around 150,000 clones, roughly 90% seen once. The sequencing here drew on peripheral blood, taken 28 days after the second AZD1222 dose. The receptors were gathered from an adult who received the AZD1222 COVID-19 vaccine.

This chain joins TRBV7-9 and TRBJ1-1, with D perhaps TRBD1 (5 bases). The CDR3 sequence is 15 residues long. Trimming took 5 bases from V and 1 from J, leaving 14 bases between them. Germline V CDR1 and CDR2: SEHNR, FQNEAQ (reference sequence). This chain's CDR3 is CASSPAGGGNTEAFF. The CDR3 nucleotides read TGTGCCAGCAGCCCCGCCGGCGGGGGGAACACTGAAGCTTTCTTT.

The rearrangement uses TRBV3-1 (or the pseudogene TRBV3-2) and TRBJ1-2; 7 bases agree with TRBD1. J lost 7 bases, V lost 5 bases, and 19 bases had no gene match. Germline V CDR1 and CDR2: LGHDT, YNNKEL (reference sequence). The CDR3 is made up of 17 amino acids. The CDR3 sequence is CASSWGNRQGAAGGYTF. For the CDR3, the DNA is TGTGCCAGCAGCTGGGGAAACCGACAGGGAGCGGCTGGTGGCTACACCTTC.

The genes are TRBV6-2 or TRBV6-3 and TRBJ2-7; D possibly corresponds to TRBD2 (6 bases). Germline V lookup: CDR1 MNHEY, CDR2 SVGEGT. CDR3 size: 14 residues. Trimming removed 2 bases at V and 2 bases at J, with 10 bases between. The CDR3 loop reads CASSYGGGAYEQYF. In DNA form, the CDR3 reads TGTGCCAGCAGTTACGGTGGCGGGGCCTACGAGCAGTACTTC.

The V and J genes are TRBV6-5 and TRBJ1-5, with TRBD1 identical over 9 bases. Unmatched junction bases numbered 4, after V lost 6 bases and J lost 4 bases. The CDR3 sequence is 14 residues long. Germline CDR1 and CDR2: MNHEY and SVGAGI. The CDR3 DNA is TGTGCCAGCAGACTCGGACAGGGGAATCAGCCCCAGCATTTT. Its translation is CASRLGQGNQPQHF.

The chain is built from TRBV30 and TRBJ2-1; 7 positions match TRBD1. Germline V CDR1 and CDR2: GTSNPN, SVGIG (reference sequence). The CDR3 has 16 residues. After removal of 3 bases from V and 4 bases from J, the junction contained 12 bases not matched to a gene. The DNA of the CDR3 is TGTGCCTGGAGGCGACCGGACAGGACCACTTACAATGAGCAGTTCTTC. It encodes CAWRRPDRTTYNEQFF.

The table lists this clone with a count of one. The V gene is TRBV27, the J gene TRBJ1-2; 11 nucleotides line up with TRBD1. There are 15 residues in the CDR3. V lost 6 bases and J lost 1; bases outside the gene matches: 4. Germline CDR1 and CDR2: MNHEY and SMNVEV (reference sequence). The CDR3 spells CASRRTGGDNYGYTF. The CDR3 DNA is TGTGCCAGCAGACGGACAGGGGGCGATAACTATGGCTACACCTTC.

The rearrangement links TRBV5-1 to TRBJ2-5, with TRBD2 matching 7 bases. Germline V gene lookup returns CDR1 SGHRS and CDR2 YFSETQ. J gave up 5 bases and V 3 bases, and 4 bases lay outside the gene matches. The CDR3 contains 13 residues. For the CDR3, the DNA is TGCGCCAGCAGCTCCACTAGCGCTGAGACCCAGTACTTC. Translated: CASSSTSAETQYF.

In this sample, this clone turned up a few times. The chain is built from TRBV6-5 and TRBJ2-7, with 10 bases lining up with TRBD1. Germline V gene data show CDR1 as MNHEY and CDR2 as SVGAGI. This CDR3 contains 15 residues. The junction had 5 bases not matched to a gene; V was cut back by 4 bases and J by 2 bases. CDR3 loop: CASSWGGQGTYEQYF. The CDR3 nucleotides are TGTGCCAGCAGTTGGGGGGGACAGGGGACCTACGAGCAGTACTTC.

This chain connects TRBV30 to TRBJ1-1; possibly TRBD1 for D (5 bases). CDR3 length: 11 amino acids. V was cut by 8 bases and J by 5 bases, with 12 bases left in between. Germline loops: CDR1 GTSNPN, CDR2 SVGIG (reference sequence). The CDR3 protein is CAGQGYTEAFF. The DNA of the CDR3 is TGTGCCGGGCAGGGATATACTGAAGCTTTCTTT.

The V call is TRBV27, the J call TRBJ2-7, with D perhaps matching TRBD1 (7 bases). The CDR3 spans 14 residues. Germline lookup yields CDR1 MNHEY and CDR2 SMNVEV (reference sequence). The V end was cut by 10 bases, the J end by 2 bases, with 18 bases between. The CDR3 DNA reads as TGTGCCACTGGGGCGGGACAGATAACCTACGAGCAGTACTTC. It yields the protein CATGAGQITYEQYF.

The gene calls are TRBV19 and TRBJ2-5; 8 nucleotides agree with TRBD2. CDR3 size: 13 residues. The J segment lost 6 bases and the V segment lost 10 bases, leaving 10 bases of the junction unmatched. Germline CDR1 and CDR2: LNHDA and SQIVND (reference sequence). The CDR3 coding sequence is TGTGCCACCGGGGGGGGCGGGGGAAAGACCCAGTACTTC. This translates into CATGGGGGKTQYF.

The V and J genes are TRBV14 and TRBJ2-3; D not certain. This CDR3 has 14 residues. Trimming removed 5 bases from V and 3 bases from J, with 12 bases in between. CDR1 is SGHDN and CDR2 is FVKESK in the germline V gene. DNA for the CDR3: TGTGCCAGCAGCTCTCGAGTTTGGACAGATACGCAGTATTTT. It yields the protein CASSSRVWTDTQYF.

There are a few counts of this clone. The chain employs TRBV6-5 and TRBJ1-1; D remains ambiguous. Trimming removed 7 bases from V and 1 base from J, with 10 bases in between. From germline, CDR1 is MNHEY and CDR2 SVGAGI. The CDR3 is made up of 13 amino acids. CDR3 residues: CASTETRNTEAFF. In DNA, the CDR3 is TGTGCCAGCACCGAGACCCGGAACACTGAAGCTTTCTTT.

The CDR3 spells CASSRPNTDTQYF. The CDR3 DNA reads TGTGCCAGCAGCCGGCCCAACACAGATACGCAGTATTTT. The chain links TRBV5-5 to TRBJ2-3; D not certain. Germline CDR1 SGHKS, CDR2 YYEKEE (reference sequence). V was pared by 4 bases and J by 2 bases, with 8 bases between. This CDR3 spans 13 amino acids.

V is TRBV18 and J is TRBJ1-2, with 9 positions matching TRBD1. V gave up 3 bases and J gave up 6 bases; unmatched junction bases: 2. CDR1 and CDR2 from the germline V gene are KGHSH and LQKENI. This CDR3 region has 13 residues. The CDR3 DNA is TGTGCCAGCTCACCGGACAGGGGCAATGGCTACACCTTC. It translates to CASSPDRGNGYTF.

This chain connects TRBV4-1 to TRBJ1-2; D unclear. From germline, CDR1 is MGHRA and CDR2 YSYEKL. The CDR3 runs 15 residues. With 8 bases removed from V and 6 bases from J, the gap between germline ends came to 22 bases. In nucleotides, the CDR3 is TGCGCCAGCGCTCCGGGGAGCAGGAATTTGGATGGCTACACCTTC. It translates to CASAPGSRNLDGYTF.

CDR3 coding DNA: TGTGCCAGCAGTAACCTCGGCACAGATACGCAGTATTTT. Its translation: CASSNLGTDTQYF. The chain has TRBV12-3 or TRBV12-4 and TRBJ2-3; D call uncertain. The CDR3 totals 13 residues. V lost 5 bases and J lost 1, with 7 bases in between.

The V gene is TRBV4-2, the J gene TRBJ1-3, with D uncertain. The CDR3 is 15 residues long. Trimming removed 1 base from V and 0 bases from J, with 7 bases in between. CDR1 and CDR2 from the germline V gene are LGHNA and YNFKEQ. CDR3 DNA: TGTGCCAGCAGCCAAGGCGCCAGCTCTGGAAACACCATATATTTT. Encoded protein: CASSQGASSGNTIYF.

This rearrangement joins TRBV30 to TRBJ2-7; D is tentatively TRBD1 or TRBD2 (5 bases each). The V end lost 3 bases, the J end lost 6 bases, and 9 bases lay between the germline ends. CDR1 and CDR2 (germline): GTSNPN, SVGIG (reference sequence). There are 11 residues in the CDR3. The CDR3 spells CAWRTGLEQYF. CDR3 DNA sequence: TGTGCCTGGAGAACGGGGCTCGAGCAGTACTTC. Filled out from reference TRBV30 and TRBJ2-7, the complete variable domain reads SQTIHQWPATLVQPVGSPLSLECTVEGTSNPNLYWYRQAAGRGLQLLFYSVGIGQISSEVPQNLSASRPQDRQFILSSKKLLLSDSGFYLCAWRTGLEQYFGPGTRLTVT.

The rearrangement joins TRBV30 to TRBJ2-2, with 11 bases identical to TRBD1. This CDR3 comprises 17 residues. CDR1 is GTSNPN and CDR2 is SVGIG in the germline V gene (reference sequence). Trimming took 4 bases from V and 1 from J; bases not matched to a gene: 8. CDR3 protein: CAWNGDRGWVNTGELFF. The CDR3 coding sequence is TGTGCCTGGAACGGGGACAGGGGGTGGGTGAACACCGGGGAGCTGTTTTTT. The full variable domain, rest sourced from reference TRBV30 and TRBJ2-2, is SQTIHQWPATLVQPVGSPLSLECTVEGTSNPNLYWYRQAAGRGLQLLFYSVGIGQISSEVPQNLSASRPQDRQFILSSKKLLLSDSGFYLCAWNGDRGWVNTGELFFGEGSRLTVL.

This chain joins TRBV4-1 and TRBJ2-2; D is perhaps TRBD1 or TRBD2 (5 bases each). The germline CDR1 and CDR2 sequences are MGHRA and YSYEKL. This CDR3 comprises 17 residues. Between the trimmed V and J ends, which lost 0 bases and 9 bases, there was a span of 20 bases. CDR3 loop: CASSQERETVPGRELFF. CDR3 bases: TGCGCCAGCAGCCAAGAGAGGGAGACAGTGCCTGGCCGGGAGCTGTTTTTT.

The rearrangement joins TRBV6-5 to TRBJ1-2, with no clear D. The germline CDR1 and CDR2 sequences are MNHEY and SVGAGI. CDR3 length: 12 amino acids. Deletions cut 10 bases from V and 3 bases from J, with 12 bases between. This CDR3 is CAIEDGYYGYTF. The DNA of the CDR3 is TGTGCCATCGAGGACGGCTACTATGGCTACACCTTC.

V gene TRBV15 combines with J gene TRBJ2-2, with D possibly being TRBD2 (6 bases). V lost 0 bases and J lost 1, with 9 bases in between. The germline gives CDR1 LNHNV, CDR2 YYDKDF (reference sequence). The CDR3 runs to 16 residues. CDR3 region: CATSRDIGGNTGELFF. DNA of the CDR3: TGTGCCACCAGCAGAGACATCGGGGGGAACACCGGGGAGCTGTTTTTT.

V usage is TRBV7-4 and J usage is TRBJ1-3, with 7 bases lining up with TRBD1. With V trimmed by 1 base and J by 3 bases, 3 bases remained unmatched. The CDR3 has 15 residues. Per the germline V gene, CDR1 is SGHVT and CDR2 is SQSDAQ. CDR3 residues: CASSLEGQVGNTIYF. The DNA for the CDR3 is TGTGCCAGCAGCTTAGAAGGACAGGTTGGAAACACCATATATTTT.

The V call is TRBV30, the J call TRBJ2-3, with 8 bases lining up with TRBD2. Trimming cost V 0 bases and J 4 bases; bases outside gene matches: 6. Per germline, CDR1 GTSNPN and CDR2 SVGIG (reference sequence). This CDR3 region has 15 residues. The CDR3 protein is CAWSVPAGAADTQYF. The CDR3 nucleotides are TGTGCCTGGAGTGTGCCAGCGGGGGCGGCAGATACGCAGTATTTT. The whole variable domain, filled in from reference TRBV30 and TRBJ2-3, reads SQTIHQWPATLVQPVGSPLSLECTVEGTSNPNLYWYRQAAGRGLQLLFYSVGIGQISSEVPQNLSASRPQDRQFILSSKKLLLSDSGFYLCAWSVPAGAADTQYFGPGTRLTVL.

The chain combines TRBV4-1 with TRBJ1-5; D is ambiguous. The germline CDR1 and CDR2 sequences are MGHRA and YSYEKL. This CDR3 is built from 16 residues. Trimming pared 0 bases from V and 1 base from J, leaving 10 bases between. DNA of the CDR3: TGCGCCAGCAGCCAAGATGGCTTACCGAGCAATCAGCCCCAGCATTTT. Its protein product is CASSQDGLPSNQPQHF.

The V and J genes are TRBV9 and TRBJ1-1; a weak D match, TRBD1 (5 bases). The CDR3 length is 13 residues. In germline, CDR1 is SGDLS, CDR2 YYNGEE. V lost 4 bases and J 1 base, leaving 8 bases between the germline ends. The CDR3 DNA reads TGTGCCAGCAGCTCTAGGGGGAACACTGAAGCTTTCTTT. Encoded protein: CASSSRGNTEAFF.

In nucleotides, the CDR3 is TGCGCCAGCAGTTTAGGGCCCAGCAATGAGCAGTTCTTC. It specifies CASSLGPSNEQFF. This chain joins TRBV5-1 and TRBJ2-1, with no clear D. V lost 5 bases and J lost 6, with 12 bases in between. Germline V gives CDR1 SGHRS, CDR2 YFSETQ. The CDR3 length is 13 residues. Full variable domain (rest looked up from reference TRBV5-1 and TRBJ2-1): KAGVTQTPRYLIKTRGQQVTLSCSPISGHRSVSWYQQTPGQGLQFLFEYFSETQRNKGNFPGRFSGRQFSNSRSEMNVSTLELGDSALYLCASSLGPSNEQFFGPGTRLTVL.